These 7 T cell receptor beta chains were sequenced from one sample in a study of lymphopenia after photon versus proton radiotherapy. Method: immunoSEQ multiplex PCR; TCRdb's copy keeps in-frame clones and lacks some. The table lists around 7,300 clones, more than 85% of them singletons. Source: peripheral blood, taken from a patient treated with photon-based radiotherapy. Every receptor here comes from a woman aged 45-65 years with cholangiocarcinoma.

This chain uses TRBV2 with TRBJ2-1; 10 nucleotides match TRBD2. The V and J ends lost 7 bases and 7 bases, in that order; junction bases with no gene match: 19. CDR1 and CDR2 from the germline V gene are SNHLY and FYNNEI. The CDR3 consists of 18 residues. This chain's CDR3 is CASTQGGLAKVRGNEQFF. The CDR3, as DNA: TGTGCCAGCACCCAAGGGGGACTAGCGAAAGTCAGAGGAAATGAGCAGTTCTTC.

The V and J genes are TRBV7-8 and TRBJ2-5; D is perhaps TRBD2 (7 bases). The CDR3 loop spans 15 amino acids. Trimming left V 3 bases short and J 5 bases short, with 16 bases between. Germline V gene lookup returns CDR1 SGHVS and CDR2 FQNEAQ. Here the CDR3 reads CASSFSGGPRETQYF. Written as DNA, the CDR3 is TGTGCCAGCAGCTTCTCCGGGGGGCCGAGGGAGACCCAGTACTTC.

The chain joins TRBV6-5 to TRBJ2-2; TRBD1 matches at 8 bases. CDR1 is MNHEY and CDR2 is SVGAGI in the germline V gene. V lost 6 bases, J lost 6 bases, and 6 bases stayed unmatched. The CDR3 loop spans 14 amino acids. CDR3 DNA: TGTGCCAGCAGCTTCAGGGGGCGGGCCGGGGAGCTGTTTTTT. It codes for CASSFRGRAGELFF.

This chain uses TRBV19 with TRBJ1-2; perhaps TRBD1 as D (5 bases). This CDR3 comprises 14 residues. The V end lost 0 bases, the J end lost 4 bases, and 9 bases lay between the germline ends. Looked up from germline, CDR1 is LNHDA and CDR2 is SQIVND (reference sequence). The chain's CDR3 is CASSIEAGSYGYTF. CDR3 sequence (DNA): TGTGCCAGTAGTATAGAAGCAGGGAGCTATGGCTACACCTTC.

The count of this clone is one. The gene calls are TRBV7-2 and TRBJ1-6, with D unresolved. This CDR3 is 13 amino acids long. Trimming took 2 bases from V and 7 from J, leaving 6 bases between them. Germline V lookup: CDR1 SGHTA, CDR2 FQGNSA. In nucleotides, the CDR3 is TGTGCCAGCAGCTTATCCGGAAATTCACCCCTCCACTTT. Protein product: CASSLSGNSPLHF. Variable domain in full (rest from reference TRBV7-2 and TRBJ1-6): GAGVSQSPSNKVTEKGKDVELRCDPISGHTALYWYRQSLGQGLEFLIYFQGNSAPDKSGLPSDRFSAERTGGSVSTLTIQRTQQEDSAVYLCASSLSGNSPLHFGNGTRLTVT.

This clone was counted a single time. The chain has TRBV14 and TRBJ2-1; 10 bases align to TRBD2. Looked up from germline, CDR1 is SGHDN and CDR2 is FVKESK. This CDR3 comprises 19 residues. V was pared by 4 bases and J by 6 bases, with 18 bases of the junction left unmatched. The CDR3 DNA reads TGTGCCAGCAGCCTGGTAGGGCTAGCGGGGGCGAGTTTAGGCAATGAGCAGTTCTTC. Protein: CASSLVGLAGASLGNEQFF.

The count of this clone is one. CDR3 sequence (DNA): TGCGCCAGCAGCCAACAGGGGCTAGGGGGGACCAGGTACAATGAGCAGTTCTTC. Translation gives CASSQQGLGGTRYNEQFF. The rearrangement uses TRBV4-3 and TRBJ2-1; D may be TRBD1 or TRBD2 (6 bases each). The CDR3 sequence is 18 residues long. Trimming left V 2 bases short and J 4 bases short, with 21 bases between. Germline V gene lookup returns CDR1 LGHNA and CDR2 YSLEER.